This T cell receptor (beta chain) was recorded in a study of beta chain features in type 1 diabetes. The wider study: Cells sorted and examined across all samples totaled approximately 100,000,000.

One heparinised draw, averaging about 110 mL, was taken per donor. Note on this clone: Its antigen is unidentified.

Whole-study results and caveats: High-TCR-expressing cells could be over-represented by cDNA sequencing. Compared with healthy donors, patients appeared to share more similar naive, central memory and regulatory TCRB repertoires. Shorter TCRB CDR3s, moderately but significantly so, marked every one of the four CD4+ subsets in Type 1 diabetes patients.

The V and J ends lost 0 bases and 3 bases, in that order; junction bases with no gene match: 4. The germline V gene has CDR1 SGDLS and CDR2 YYNGEE. The CDR3 spans 15 residues. Reverse transcription of all isolated RNA meant that expressed TCRB transcripts were sequenced. Profiling relied on immunoSEQ multiplex PCR, and the TCRdb table lists in-frame clones only, not all of them. The sample includes some 240,000 clones, more than 15% of them seen just once. This TCR was recovered from a man aged 25 to 45 with type 1 diabetes. The chain has TRBV9 and TRBJ2-7; 9 nucleotides agree with TRBD2. Source material: naive CD4+ T cells from blood. The CDR3: CASSVELAGNYEQYF. In DNA, the CDR3 is TGTGCCAGCAGCGTAGAGCTAGCGGGAAACTACGAGCAGTACTTC.